This entry features one T cell receptor beta chain sequence. Germline CDR1 SGHNT, CDR2 YENEEA. CDR3 size: 13 residues. The V end was cut by 5 bases, the J end by 5 bases, with 12 bases between. This record belongs to a study of T-cell reconstitution after alpha-beta-depleted transplantation in children. TCRbeta library construction was performed incorporating unique molecular identifiers. One entry per CDR3 protein, called by TCRdb with MiXCR from the PCR reads. This sample has 250,000 to 300,000 distinct CDR3 sequences, with more than 8% found just once. Here the sequenced sample was PBMCs from the stem cell graft donor, taken from the stem cell graft. The genes are TRBV11-3 and TRBJ1-1; the D is unclear. This TCR came from a human donor who donated a stem cell graft to a child with SCID. CDR3 in amino acids: CASSPREGTEAFF. CDR3 sequence (DNA): TGTGCCAGCAGCCCGCGGGAAGGGACTGAAGCTTTCTTT.